The subject of this entry is one T cell receptor beta chain. With V trimmed by 2 bases and J by 6 bases, 12 bases remained unmatched. Germline V gene lookup returns CDR1 MNHEY and CDR2 SMNVEV (reference sequence). The CDR3 is 16 residues long. Repertoires were generated with immunoSEQ multiplex PCR, while TCRdb's copy carries only in-frame clones and drops some. The sample includes some 400 clones, approximately 91% of them seen just once. This record comes from a study of tumor T cells in aggressive B-cell lymphoma. The sequence was obtained from an adult with diffuse large B cell lymphoma. The sample was tumor tissue. The genes are TRBV27 and TRBJ2-7, with TRBD1 matching 8 bases. CDR3 sequence reads: CASSLDPTGAGFEQYF. CDR3 DNA sequence: TGTGCCAGCAGTTTAGACCCGACAGGGGCGGGGTTCGAGCAGTACTTC.